A single sample gave rise to the 16 T cell receptor beta chains below, sequenced in a study of cytomegalovirus exposure and HLA in healthy donors. The PCR made use of 60 Vbeta and 13 Jbeta primers. Generated by immunoSEQ multiplex PCR, the TCRdb table keeps only in-frame clones and is missing some. The sample shows fewer than 150,000 clones, approximately 60% of them seen only once. Sequences were obtained from PBMCs. Receptors originate from a human donor in good health.

V usage is TRBV15 and J usage is TRBJ2-7, with D possibly matching TRBD2 (6 bases). CDR1 LNHNV and CDR2 YYDKDF come from the germline V gene (reference sequence). Trimming pared 1 base from V and 0 bases from J, leaving 16 bases between. This CDR3 comprises 17 residues. The CDR3 nucleotides are TGTGCCACCAGCAGAGGGGATGCTAGCGCAAACTCCTACGAGCAGTACTTC. Translation: CATSRGDASANSYEQYF.

The chain is built from TRBV15 and TRBJ2-1, with 7 bases identical to TRBD1. The CDR3 extends over 16 amino acids. V lost 0 bases to trimming and J lost 5 bases; unmatched junction nucleotides: 7. CDR1 and CDR2 (germline): LNHNV, YYDKDF (reference sequence). The CDR3 sequence is CATSRDLRGRHNEQFF. CDR3 in DNA: TGTGCCACCAGCAGAGATTTGAGGGGGCGACACAATGAGCAGTTCTTC.

The CDR3 here is CASSLASASGEYYEQYF. CDR3 in DNA: TGTGCCAGCAGCTTAGCGAGTGCTAGCGGGGAATACTACGAGCAGTACTTC. The chain carries TRBV7-9 and TRBJ2-7; 9 nucleotides line up with TRBD2. This CDR3 has 17 amino acids. J was trimmed by 3 bases and V by 0 bases; bases with no gene match: 9. The germline V gene encodes CDR1 SEHNR and CDR2 FQNEAQ (reference sequence).

This sequence joins TRBV5-3 and TRBJ2-7; weak D call: TRBD1 (5 bases). TRBV5-3 is an open reading frame whose function is uncertain. This CDR3 has 13 residues. Between the trimmed V and J ends, which lost 0 bases and 3 bases, there was a span of 7 bases. CDR3 nucleotide sequence: TGTGCCAGAAGCTTGGGGGGCGACTACGAGCAGTACTTC. Translating it yields CARSLGGDYEQYF.

The J gene is TRBJ2-1, the V gene TRBV5-1; no firm D call. Trimming cost V 0 bases and J 2 bases, with 6 bases left between them. The germline V gene encodes CDR1 SGHRS and CDR2 YFSETQ. The CDR3 runs 14 residues. DNA for the CDR3: TGCGCCAGCAGCTTGGACAACGCCTACAATGAGCAGTTCTTC. As protein: CASSLDNAYNEQFF.

This clone was observed a handful of times. This sequence joins TRBV9 and TRBJ2-2; D might be TRBD1 (6 bases). V dropped 6 bases and J dropped 6 bases, with 18 bases sitting between them. The CDR3 totals 15 residues. The germline gives CDR1 SGDLS, CDR2 YYNGEE. CDR3 nucleotides: TGTGCCAGCAACGACCAATTGGGACACCCCGGGGAGCTGTTTTTT. It is translated as CASNDQLGHPGELFF.

This clone was counted once. This sequence joins TRBV15 and TRBJ2-1, with 9 bases fitting TRBD2. In germline, CDR1 is LNHNV, CDR2 YYDKDF (reference sequence). The V segment lost 5 bases and the J segment 4 bases; nucleotides outside the gene matches: 0. CDR3 size: 13 residues. CDR3 DNA: TGTGCCACCAGCCTAGCGGGGTACAATGAGCAGTTCTTC. It yields the protein CATSLAGYNEQFF.

This chain links TRBV6-1 with TRBJ1-2, with unresolved D. Germline CDR1 and CDR2: MNHNS and SASEGT. The CDR3 covers 11 residues. Trimming cost V 1 base and J 8 bases, with 5 bases left between them. The CDR3 region has the DNA TGTGCCAGCAGTGAAGGTGGCGGCTACACCTTC. Translating gives CASSEGGGYTF.

In this sample, this clone turned up a few times. This rearrangement joins TRBV27 to TRBJ2-7, with TRBD2 identical over 7 bases. Germline V gives CDR1 MNHEY, CDR2 SMNVEV (reference sequence). The CDR3 runs to 16 residues. Unmatched junction bases numbered 9, after V lost 0 bases and J lost 4 bases. CDR3 nucleotide sequence: TGTGCCAGCAGTTTATCCAGGGACTACCTTCTTTACGAGCAGTACTTC. This translates into CASSLSRDYLLYEQYF.

The rearrangement uses TRBV7-2 and TRBJ1-4, with D possibly matching TRBD1 (5 bases). The V gene's germline CDR1 is SGHTA and CDR2 FQGNSA. V dropped 0 bases and J dropped 7 bases, with 18 bases sitting between them. The CDR3 runs to 17 residues. The CDR3 DNA reads as TGTGCCAGCAGCTTAGCGGGACTAGGTCCCGGGCGTGAAAAACTGTTTTTT. Translated, it gives CASSLAGLGPGREKLFF.

The sample holds a few counts of this clone. This chain uses TRBV28 with TRBJ1-4; D ambiguous. Looked up from germline, CDR1 is MDHEN and CDR2 is SYDVKM. V was clipped by 3 bases and J by 4 bases, with 9 bases between them. The CDR3 consists of 14 residues. The CDR3 sequence: CASSLRDLNEKLFF. CDR3 DNA sequence: TGTGCCAGCAGTTTGCGGGATCTTAATGAAAAACTGTTTTTT.

This clone was seen a handful of times. The chain uses TRBV5-1 and TRBJ2-5; tentative D call: TRBD2 (6 bases). This CDR3 has 14 amino acids. Deletions cut 3 bases from V and 1 base from J, with 10 bases between. Germline V gene lookup returns CDR1 SGHRS and CDR2 YFSETQ. The chain's CDR3 is CASSSGDPQETQYF. The CDR3 DNA sequence: TGCGCCAGCAGCTCGGGGGACCCCCAAGAGACCCAGTACTTC.

This clone was counted only a few times. The chain recombines TRBV19 with TRBJ1-5, with a weak D call TRBD1 (5 bases). This CDR3 region has 17 residues. V dropped 1 base and J dropped 6 bases, with 19 bases sitting between them. Germline CDR1 LNHDA, CDR2 SQIVND (reference sequence). The CDR3 nucleotides read TGTGCCAGTAGTATAGGGGTCCGGGGGGAATCGGGTCAGCCCCAGCATTTT. Amino acids: CASSIGVRGESGQPQHF.

The sample holds a few counts of this clone. The rearrangement links TRBV7-8 to TRBJ2-1; a weak D match, TRBD2 (6 bases). There are 13 residues in the CDR3. The V gene's germline CDR1 is SGHVS and CDR2 FQNEAQ. Between the trimmed V and J ends, which lost 0 bases and 8 bases, there was a span of 8 bases. CDR3 region: CASSLAGGDEQFF. The DNA of the CDR3 is TGTGCCAGCAGCTTAGCGGGAGGAGATGAGCAGTTCTTC.

V gene TRBV11-2 combines with J gene TRBJ2-7; a possible D gene is TRBD1 (5 bases). Per the germline V gene, CDR1 is SGHAT and CDR2 is FQNNGV. The CDR3 consists of 14 residues. V lost 5 bases and J 0 bases, leaving 11 bases between the germline ends. The CDR3 DNA sequence: TGTGCCAGCAGCGCCTACAGGAGCTCCTACGAGCAGTACTTC. Amino acid sequence: CASSAYRSSYEQYF.

V usage is TRBV2 and J usage is TRBJ2-1; tentatively, D is TRBD2 (7 bases). The CDR3 covers 16 residues. Trimming cost V 5 bases and J 0 bases, with 14 bases left between them. From germline, CDR1 is SNHLY and CDR2 FYNNEI. The CDR3 DNA reads as TGTGCCAGCAGTCCAAGGGGGGGGAGCTCCTACAATGAGCAGTTCTTC. Its protein product is CASSPRGGSSYNEQFF.